This passage covers 30 T cell receptor beta chains from one sample sequenced in a study of tumor-infiltrating lymphocytes in oesophageal squamous cell carcinoma. MiXCR, run by TCRdb on the PCR reads, gives a single entry per CDR3 protein. The sample consists of approximately 9,400 distinct CDR3 sequences, roughly 60% of them appearing once. Specimen: esophageal tumor tissue. These receptors were collected from a female donor with esophageal squamous cell carcinoma.

The chain uses TRBV7-9 and TRBJ2-3; D unclear. The CDR3 is made up of 16 amino acids. V was shortened by 5 bases and J by 1 base, with 16 bases between the two germline ends. CDR1 is SEHNR, CDR2 FQNEAQ, per germline (reference sequence). The CDR3 region is CASSPGRMSGTDTQYF. CDR3 sequence (DNA): TGTGCCAGCAGCCCCGGGCGTATGAGCGGCACAGATACGCAGTATTTT.

The chain links TRBV7-3 to TRBJ2-5; 8 bases agree with TRBD2. V lost 5 bases to trimming and J lost 1 base; unmatched junction nucleotides: 6. Germline V gene sequence: CDR1 SGHTA, CDR2 FQGTGA. The CDR3 has 15 amino acids. The CDR3 region is CASSLVAGSQETQYF. DNA of the CDR3: TGTGCCAGCAGCCTGGTAGCGGGGTCCCAAGAGACCCAGTACTTC.

This chain uses TRBV27 with TRBJ2-5, with a weak D call TRBD2 (5 bases). The CDR3 consists of 11 residues. CDR1 is MNHEY, CDR2 SMNVEV, per germline (reference sequence). The V end lost 5 bases, the J end lost 11 bases, and 12 bases lay between the germline ends. CDR3 loop: CASSDYNEQYF. Written as DNA, the CDR3 is TGTGCCAGCAGTGACTACAATGAGCAGTACTTC.

In its sample, this clonotype is medium-sized. This may come from a read error, since a much larger clone is one base off. The chain links TRBV7-8 to TRBJ2-5; 9 nucleotides match TRBD1. Trimming took 1 base from V and 11 from J; bases not matched to a gene: 14. CDR3 length equals 16 residues. Germline V lookup: CDR1 SGHVS, CDR2 FQNEAQ. The CDR3 region has the DNA TGTGCCAGCAGCTTAGGCTGGGGACAGGGATACAATGAGCAGTACTTC. Encoded protein: CASSLGWGQGYNEQYF.

The V call is TRBV7-2, the J call TRBJ2-3; the match to TRBD1 covers 12 bases. The J segment lost 6 bases and the V segment lost 5 bases, leaving 9 bases of the junction unmatched. Germline CDR1 SGHTA, CDR2 FQGNSA. The CDR3 totals 16 residues. CDR3 sequence reads: CASSTPGTGGLDTQYF. CDR3 nucleotides: TGTGCCAGCAGCACACCAGGGACAGGGGGCCTGGATACGCAGTATTTT.

The chain employs TRBV7-4 and TRBJ2-3; possible D gene TRBD1, 6 bases. This CDR3 has 17 amino acids. Germline values: CDR1 SGHVT, CDR2 SQSDAQ. V was trimmed by 5 bases and J by 2 bases, leaving 20 bases between them. The CDR3 DNA is TGTGCCAGCAGCCCAGGAGACAGGAGCTTTTCCACAGATACGCAGTATTTT. Translated, it gives CASSPGDRSFSTDTQYF.

The chain links TRBV7-2 to TRBJ2-1; D remains unclear. From germline, CDR1 is SGHTA and CDR2 FQGNSA. The CDR3 spans 14 residues. V was cut by 2 bases and J by 2 bases, with 7 bases left in between. This CDR3 reads CASSLIPAYNEQFF. As DNA, the CDR3 is TGTGCCAGCAGCTTAATTCCAGCCTACAATGAGCAGTTCTTC.

The chain joins TRBV7-2 to TRBJ2-7, with 8 bases that match TRBD1. The J call may be in error: the DNA end matches TRBJ2-4 better. Germline CDR1 reads SGHTA; CDR2 reads FQGNSA. The CDR3 loop spans 16 amino acids. CDR3 amino acids: CASSLVGQVAKNIQYF. The CDR3 coding sequence is TGTGCCAGCAGCTTAGTGGGACAGGTAGCCAAAAACATTCAGTACTTC.

This clonotype was recorded once. This sequence joins TRBV7-6 and TRBJ2-6; D perhaps matches TRBD2 (5 bases). With the DNA end fitting TRBJ2-1 better, the J assignment may be wrong. CDR1 is SGHVS, CDR2 FNYEAQ, per germline. The CDR3 has 15 residues. CDR3 amino acids: CASSLNEGWLNEQFF. The CDR3 nucleotides are TGTGCCAGCAGCCTAAACGAGGGTTGGTTAAATGAGCAGTTCTTC.

The table lists this clonotype with many counts. The genes are TRBV5-4 and TRBJ1-2; D remains ambiguous. The CDR3 spans 14 residues. V shed 3 bases and J shed 11 bases, with 20 bases lying between them. Germline values: CDR1 SGHNT, CDR2 YYREEE (reference sequence). CDR3 sequence: CASSSNTGPWRYTF. DNA of the CDR3: TGTGCCAGCAGCTCGAACACCGGGCCCTGGAGATACACCTTC.

The CDR3: CASSYSRAGPQETQYF. The CDR3 bases are TGTGCCAGCAGTTACTCGAGAGCGGGGCCGCAAGAGACCCAGTACTTC. The chain carries TRBV6-8 and TRBJ2-5, with TRBD2 matching 7 bases. Germline lookup yields CDR1 MNHGY and CDR2 SAAAGT. V gave up 0 bases and J gave up 2 bases; unmatched junction bases: 6. The CDR3 totals 16 residues.

The chain recombines TRBV7-2 with TRBJ2-7; D is unresolved. This CDR3 spans 13 amino acids. CDR1 SGHTA and CDR2 FQGNSA come from the germline V gene. Trimming removed 3 bases from V and 3 bases from J, with 9 bases in between. The CDR3 spells CASSLGRIYEQYF. CDR3 sequence (DNA): TGTGCCAGCAGCTTGGGCCGCATCTACGAGCAGTACTTC.

The chain joins TRBV7-6 to TRBJ2-1; the match to TRBD2 covers 8 bases. The length of the CDR3 is 14 residues. The V segment lost 3 bases and the J segment 10 bases; nucleotides outside the gene matches: 8. Germline CDR1 SGHVS, CDR2 FNYEAQ. The DNA of the CDR3 is TGTGCCAGCAGCTTTGGCGGGGGGCTCGACGAGCAGTTCTTC. Its protein product is CASSFGGGLDEQFF.

This clonotype has just a few counts. The chain recombines TRBV12-3 or TRBV12-4 with TRBJ1-6; no definite D call. The CDR3 sequence is 15 residues long. Deletions cut 5 bases from V and 8 bases from J, with 16 bases between. The CDR3 loop is CASSPPHGKDSPLHF. CDR3 DNA: TGTGCCAGCAGTCCCCCACACGGGAAGGATTCACCCCTCCACTTT.

The chain carries TRBV7-2 and TRBJ2-7; no firm D call. The J call could be wrong; TRBJ2-1 is a better fit for the DNA end. The germline gives CDR1 SGHTA, CDR2 FQGNSA. This CDR3 is built from 16 residues. This CDR3 reads CASSLIPRSSYNEQFF. DNA for the CDR3: TGTGCCAGCAGCTTAATCCCGCGGAGCTCCTACAATGAGCAGTTCTTC.

The J gene is TRBJ2-3, the V gene TRBV7-2; D might be TRBD2 (5 bases). The CDR3 spans 19 residues. Trimming stripped 1 base from V and 0 bases from J, with 20 bases between. Germline V CDR1 and CDR2: SGHTA, FQGNSA. The CDR3 DNA reads TGTGCCAGCAGCTTAGTCCGGACTTCCCGCACCCCTAGCACAGATACGCAGTATTTT. This sequence encodes CASSLVRTSRTPSTDTQYF.

The V call is TRBV7-3, the J call TRBJ2-1, with D uncertain. The CDR3 length is 14 residues. Per germline, CDR1 SGHTA and CDR2 FQGTGA. The V and J ends lost 5 bases and 4 bases respectively, with 12 bases between them. The CDR3 region is CASSPQPSYNEQFF. CDR3 DNA sequence: TGTGCCAGCAGCCCCCAACCTTCATACAATGAGCAGTTCTTC.

This chain connects TRBV7-4 to TRBJ2-5; TRBD2 agrees at 7 bases. The end of the DNA is better explained by TRBJ2-7, so the J call may be wrong. Germline CDR1 and CDR2: SGHVT and SQSDAQ. The CDR3 is made up of 13 amino acids. CDR3 bases: TGTGCCAGCAGCTTAGGGGGGGGCTACGAGCAGTACTTC. It yields the protein CASSLGGGYEQYF.

V is TRBV7-3 and J is TRBJ2-4, with D tentatively TRBD1 or TRBD2 (6 bases each). The end of the DNA fits TRBJ2-7 better, so the J call may be wrong. Per the germline V gene, CDR1 is SGHTA and CDR2 is FQGTGA. This CDR3 has 14 amino acids. CDR3 DNA sequence: TGTGCCAGCAGCGGCCGGAAGGGGGGCTACGAGCAGTACTTC. It is translated as CASSGRKGGYEQYF.

V gene TRBV7-8 combines with J gene TRBJ2-6; 8 bases align to TRBD2. Near its end, the DNA agrees better with TRBJ2-7, so the J call may be wrong. Germline values: CDR1 SGHVS, CDR2 FQNEAQ. CDR3 length: 16 amino acids. CDR3 DNA sequence: TGTGCCAGCAGCTTAGAAGGGCGGGAGGCAGACTACGAGCAGTACTTC. Translated: CASSLEGREADYEQYF.

This clonotype was recorded a few times. V usage is TRBV7-8 and J usage is TRBJ2-1; no firm D call. This CDR3 contains 12 residues. V was trimmed by 1 base and J by 7 bases, leaving 5 bases between them. Germline V gene lookup returns CDR1 SGHVS and CDR2 FQNEAQ. The CDR3 loop is CASSLVINEQFF. In nucleotides, the CDR3 is TGTGCCAGCAGCTTAGTAATTAATGAGCAGTTCTTC. Full variable domain (missing parts from reference TRBV7-8 and TRBJ2-1): GAGVSQSPRYKVAKRGQDVALRCDPISGHVSLFWYQQALGQGPEFLTYFQNEAQLDKSGLPSDRFFAERPEGSVSTLKIQRTQQEDSAVYLCASSLVINEQFFGPGTRLTVL.

There are many counts of this clonotype. The V and J genes are TRBV4-2 and TRBJ2-3; 9 bases align to TRBD2. The CDR3 has 17 amino acids. From germline, CDR1 is LGHNA and CDR2 YNFKEQ. V shed 4 bases and J 4 bases; nucleotides not matched to a gene: 12. The CDR3 sequence: CASSPRLAAQVADTQYF. The DNA of the CDR3 is TGTGCCAGCAGCCCTCGACTAGCGGCACAGGTAGCAGATACGCAGTATTTT.

The V call is TRBV7-6, the J call TRBJ2-1; D might be TRBD1 (6 bases). The closer fit of TRBJ2-7 to the DNA end suggests the J call may be wrong. Germline V CDR1 and CDR2: SGHVS, FNYEAQ. The CDR3 consists of 14 residues. CDR3 coding DNA: TGTGCCAGCAGCCACCGGGACACCCTCGCCGAGCAGTACTTC. This translates into CASSHRDTLAEQYF.

This chain links TRBV12-3 or TRBV12-4 with TRBJ1-2, with a possible D match to TRBD1 (5 bases). The CDR3 covers 13 residues. V was shortened by 3 bases and J by 7 bases, with 12 bases between the two germline ends. The CDR3 region has the DNA TGTGCCAGCAGTTTTTCAGGGAGAAGTGGCTACACCTTC. This sequence encodes CASSFSGRSGYTF.

This chain connects TRBV7-9 to TRBJ2-4, with D perhaps matching TRBD2 (6 bases). The CDR3 contains 16 residues. Germline CDR1 SEHNR, CDR2 FQNEAQ (reference sequence). The V end was cut by 1 base, the J end by 13 bases, with 23 bases between. CDR3 in DNA: TGTGCCAGCAGCTTAGGTGTGGGAGGAGGCGCAGATACGCAGTACTTC. Translation gives CASSLGVGGGADTQYF.

The chain employs TRBV7-8 and TRBJ1-2; TRBD1 agrees at 10 bases. Germline CDR1 is SGHVS and CDR2 is FQNEAQ. The J segment lost 7 bases and the V segment lost 6 bases, leaving 8 bases of the junction unmatched. The CDR3 is 14 residues long. In nucleotides, the CDR3 is TGTGCCAGCAGACCACCGGGACAGGGGATTGGCTACACCTTC. Its translation is CASRPPGQGIGYTF. Full variable domain (outside the CDR3, taken from reference TRBV7-8 and TRBJ1-2): GAGVSQSPRYKVAKRGQDVALRCDPISGHVSLFWYQQALGQGPEFLTYFQNEAQLDKSGLPSDRFFAERPEGSVSTLKIQRTQQEDSAVYLCASRPPGQGIGYTFGSGTRLTVV.

This chain joins TRBV20-1 and TRBJ2-1; D may be TRBD2 (6 bases). Germline V gene lookup returns CDR1 DFQATT and CDR2 SNEGSKA (reference sequence). V shed 0 bases and J shed 4 bases, with 13 bases lying between them. The CDR3 consists of 15 residues. CDR3 protein: CSARDPGTLYNEQFF. DNA of the CDR3: TGCAGTGCTAGAGATCCCGGGACTTTATACAATGAGCAGTTCTTC.

V and J are TRBV7-2 and TRBJ2-5; TRBD2 aligns across 10 bases. The DNA end is a closer match to TRBJ2-1, so the J assignment may be wrong. The CDR3 sequence is 14 residues long. Germline V gene lookup returns CDR1 SGHTA and CDR2 FQGNSA. The CDR3 region has the DNA TGTGCCAGCAGCTTACTAGCGGGAGTGGGTGAGCAGTTCTTC. This codes for CASSLLAGVGEQFF.

The chain employs TRBV5-5 and TRBJ2-7; maybe TRBD2 (6 bases). V was pared by 7 bases and J by 7 bases, with 18 bases between. This CDR3 region has 13 residues. CDR1 SGHKS and CDR2 YYEKEE come from the germline V gene (reference sequence). The CDR3 sequence: CASSRRGGWEQYF. In nucleotides, the CDR3 is TGTGCCAGCTCCCGGCGGGGTGGATGGGAGCAGTACTTC.

CDR3 sequence: CASSLTGSPQETQYF. CDR3 in DNA: TGTGCCAGCAGCTTAACAGGGAGCCCCCAAGAGACCCAGTACTTC. The chain carries TRBV7-2 and TRBJ2-5; tentatively, D is TRBD1 (6 bases). V was clipped by 2 bases and J by 1 base, with 11 bases between them. This CDR3 region has 15 residues. Per the germline V gene, CDR1 is SGHTA and CDR2 is FQGNSA.